These T cell receptor beta chains were read from a single sample in a study of blood T cell repertoires in COVID-19. Libraries were prepared by immunoSEQ multiplex PCR; TCRdb keeps only in-frame clonotypes and omits some of them. The sample lists 250,000 or so clones, over 70% occurring once. Sequencing was performed on PBMCs or T cells enriched from blood (not recorded which). These receptors were taken from a woman aged 25 to 39 who had been exposed to COVID-19. CDR3s include the opening cysteine and the closing phenylalanine or tryptophan. The order of the fields is J gene, V gene, clone size, D gene, CDR3 protein, CDR3 DNA. A D gene is named only where the DNA matches it firmly. Size tells how often a clone was seen (once, few, many) or the class of an expanded clone, and some rows leave it out.

J: TRBJ2-3
V: TRBV5-1
size: few
D: TRBD2
CDR3: CASSYSSGSTDTQYF
DNA: TGCGCCAGCAGCTATTCTAGCGGTAGCACAGATACGCAGTATTTT

J: TRBJ1-1
V: TRBV5-1
size: -
D: TRBD1
CDR3: CASSPWTGGDTEAFF
DNA: TGCGCCAGCAGCCCCTGGACAGGGGGGGACACTGAAGCTTTCTTT

J: TRBJ2-2
V: TRBV11-2
size: -
D: -
CDR3: CASSFTLLTNTGELFF
DNA: TGTGCCAGCAGTTTCACCCTACTTACGAACACCGGGGAGCTGTTTTTT

J: TRBJ1-1
V: TRBV6-5
size: few
D: TRBD1
CDR3: CASSYRETGATEAFF
DNA: TGTGCCAGCAGTTACCGGGAGACAGGGGCCACTGAAGCTTTCTTT

J: TRBJ2-1
V: TRBV3-1/TRBV3-2
size: -
D: TRBD2
CDR3: CASSGTSGLSYNEQFF
DNA: TGTGCCAGCTCAGGGACTAGCGGGCTATCCTACAATGAGCAGTTCTTC

J: TRBJ1-2
V: TRBV6-5
size: -
D: TRBD1
CDR3: CASKGQGYPNYGYTF
DNA: TGTGCCAGCAAAGGACAGGGTTACCCTAACTATGGCTACACCTTC

J: TRBJ1-2
V: TRBV28
size: -
D: TRBD1
CDR3: CASRGQGNYGYTF
DNA: TGTGCCAGCAGAGGACAGGGGAACTATGGCTACACCTTC

J: TRBJ1-1
V: TRBV3-1/TRBV3-2
size: -
D: TRBD1
CDR3: CASSQGQGGVGAFF
DNA: TGTGCCAGCAGCCAAGGGCAGGGGGGAGTGGGCGCTTTCTTT

J: TRBJ1-1
V: TRBV5-8
size: once
D: TRBD1
CDR3: CASGPGGLNTEAFF
DNA: TGTGCCAGCGGCCCAGGGGGACTGAACACTGAAGCTTTCTTT

J: TRBJ1-6
V: TRBV18
size: -
D: TRBD1
CDR3: CASSPLEGANSPLHF
DNA: TGTGCCAGCTCACCACTGGAGGGGGCGAATTCACCCCTCCACTTT

J: TRBJ2-5
V: TRBV7-7
size: -
D: TRBD2
CDR3: CASSPTGLAGEGETQYF
DNA: TGTGCTAGCAGCCCTACAGGACTAGCGGGAGAAGGAGAGACCCAGTACTTC

J: TRBJ1-5
V: TRBV19
size: -
D: TRBD1
CDR3: CASSWGQGSRSNQPQHF
DNA: TGTGCCAGTAGTTGGGGACAGGGTTCGCGTAGCAATCAGCCCCAGCATTTT

J: TRBJ2-2
V: TRBV12-5
size: -
D: -
CDR3: CASGPLGSAGELFF
DNA: TGTGCTAGTGGTCCACTAGGGTCCGCCGGGGAGCTGTTTTTT

J: TRBJ2-1
V: TRBV11-2
size: -
D: -
CDR3: CASSLRGGGDEQFF
DNA: TGTGCCAGCAGCTTGCGCGGAGGTGGGGATGAGCAGTTCTTC

J: TRBJ2-2
V: TRBV5-1
size: -
D: -
CDR3: CASSLSSGTPINTGELFF
DNA: TGCGCCAGCAGCTTGTCCTCCGGGACACCCATAAACACCGGGGAGCTGTTTTTT

J: TRBJ2-7
V: TRBV9
size: -
D: -
CDR3: CASSVDQGAGNEQYF
DNA: TGTGCCAGCAGCGTAGATCAAGGGGCCGGAAACGAGCAGTACTTC

J: TRBJ1-1
V: TRBV28
size: -
D: -
CDR3: CASSLVAEAFF
DNA: TGTGCCAGCAGTTTAGTCGCTGAAGCTTTCTTT

J: TRBJ2-1
V: TRBV27
size: -
D: TRBD2
CDR3: CASSLRDSGRGTNNEQFF
DNA: TGTGCCAGCAGTTTACGGGATAGCGGGAGAGGAACAAACAATGAGCAGTTCTTC

J: TRBJ1-1
V: TRBV5-4
size: -
D: TRBD1
CDR3: CASSYNRGSGLF
DNA: TGTGCCAGCAGTTACAACAGGGGATCAGGGCTATTT

J: TRBJ2-3
V: TRBV7-8
size: -
D: TRBD2
CDR3: CASSLDQGAGGTDTQYF
DNA: TGTGCCAGCAGCTTAGACCAAGGAGCGGGAGGCACAGATACGCAGTATTTT